A selection of T cell receptor beta chains follows, all from one sample in a study of blood T cell repertoires in COVID-19. Profiled with immunoSEQ multiplex PCR; TCRdb holds only in-frame clones, not every one. The sample shows approximately 290,000 clones, more than 85% of them seen only once. The sequenced sample was peripheral blood. The origin of the receptors is a young man with acute or convalescent COVID-19. CDR3s include the opening cysteine and the closing phenylalanine or tryptophan. The order of the fields is V gene, J gene, clone size, D gene, CDR3 DNA, CDR3 protein. D genes are given only for firm matches. Clone size is stated in some rows and not others, as once, few, many or a class when expanded.

>TRBV5-6|TRBJ2-4|NA|NA
TGTGCCAGCTCCAGGGTTCTAGCCAAAAACATTCAGTACTTC
CASSRVLAKNIQYF
>TRBV2|TRBJ2-7|NA|TRBD1
TGTGCCAGCAATGGACAGGGGGGGAAGCAGTACTTC
CASNGQGGKQYF
>TRBV4-1|TRBJ2-1|NA|TRBD2
TGCGCCAGCAGCCCCCCCATGCGGGGGGCCAATGAGCAGTTCTTC
CASSPPMRGANEQFF
>TRBV29-1|TRBJ2-1|NA|NA
TGCAGCGTTTTTGCACAGGGACCCCAATCCTACAATGAGCAGTTCTTC
CSVFAQGPQSYNEQFF
>TRBV2|TRBJ2-3|NA|TRBD1
TGTGCCAGCAGGCAATCCCGACAGGGGACGGCGCAGTATTTT
CASRQSRQGTAQYF
>TRBV6-5|TRBJ2-5|once|NA
TGTGCCAGCAGTTACAGGGGTGGCGAGACCCAGTACTTC
CASSYRGGETQYF
>TRBV7-8|TRBJ2-7|NA|TRBD2
TGTGCCAGCAGCTTACGGGGGGACTCCTACGAGCAGTACTTC
CASSLRGDSYEQYF
>TRBV30|TRBJ1-4|NA|NA
TGTGCCTGGAGTGTACTACGGGAAAAACTGTTTTTT
CAWSVLREKLFF
>TRBV18|TRBJ2-3|NA|TRBD1
TGTGCCAGCTCCCACCCGGGACAGGGGTTCACAGATACGCAGTATTTT
CASSHPGQGFTDTQYF
>TRBV28|TRBJ2-5|NA|TRBD1
TGTGCCAGCAGTGACACGATCGGACAGGGAAACGAAGAGACCCAGTACTTC
CASSDTIGQGNEETQYF
>TRBV27|TRBJ2-7|once|TRBD2
TGTGCCAGCAGTCTCGCGGCGGGAGGGATCTACGAGCAGTACTTC
CASSLAAGGIYEQYF
>TRBV2|TRBJ1-2|NA|TRBD1
TGTGCCAGCAGTGTGACAGGGGTATATGGCTACACCTTC
CASSVTGVYGYTF
>TRBV7-6|TRBJ1-6|once|NA
TGTGCCAGCAGCTTAGAAAGGGAGTATAATTCACCCCTCCACTTT
CASSLEREYNSPLHF
>TRBV7-6|TRBJ2-5|once|NA
TGTGCCAGCAGCTTCTTGACAGAAGAGACCCAGTACTTC
CASSFLTEETQYF
>TRBV2|TRBJ1-2|NA|TRBD1
TGTGCCAGCAGTGAGGGACAGGGAGCCTACTATGGCTACACCTTC
CASSEGQGAYYGYTF
>TRBV5-6|TRBJ1-1|NA|NA
TGTGCCAGCAGCGCACAGGGCTCGGAAGCTTTCTTT
CASSAQGSEAFF
>TRBV14|TRBJ1-5|NA|TRBD1
TGTGCCAGCAGCCTCGGGACAGGGTTAGGTCCCCAGCATTTT
CASSLGTGLGPQHF
>TRBV15|TRBJ1-6|NA|NA
TGTGCCACCAGCGGCAGGGATTCACCCCTCCACTTT
CATSGRDSPLHF
>TRBV20-1|TRBJ2-5|NA|TRBD2
TGCAGTGCTAGTCTAGGTGTCTATAAGGGACTAGCGTTGGAGACCCAGTACTTC
CSASLGVYKGLALETQYF
>TRBV5-4|TRBJ1-1|NA|TRBD1
TGTGCCAGCAGCACTATACAGGGGGGGAACACTGAAGCTTTCTTT
CASSTIQGGNTEAFF
>TRBV30|TRBJ1-5|NA|TRBD1
TGTGCCCGAGAAGACAGGGGGAATCAGCCCCAGCATTTT
CAREDRGNQPQHF
>TRBV10-2|TRBJ2-1|NA|TRBD2
TGCGCCAGCCTCCGGACTAGCGGGGGGGTCCATGAGCAGTTCTTC
CASLRTSGGVHEQFF
>TRBV9|TRBJ1-2|NA|NA
TGTGCCAGCAGCCCCGCGGTCTATGGCTACACCTTC
CASSPAVYGYTF
>TRBV11-2|TRBJ1-2|NA|NA
TGTGCCAGCAGCCACGATGTAGAGGGCACAGACAACACCTTC
CASSHDVEGTDNTF
>TRBV13|TRBJ2-6|NA|NA
TGTGCCAGCAGCTTATACGGGTCCGGGGCCAACGTCCTGACTTTC
CASSLYGSGANVLTF
>TRBV28|TRBJ1-4|NA|NA
TGTGCCAGCAGTCCCCCGACAGGATCTGAAAAACTGTTTTTT
CASSPPTGSEKLFF
>TRBV7-9|TRBJ2-1|NA|NA
TGTGCCAGCAGCACCACTGTGAGCTCCTACAATGAGCAGTTCTTC
CASSTTVSSYNEQFF
>TRBV27|TRBJ2-7|NA|NA
TGTGCCAGCAGTTCCACACCTGCCTACGAGCAGTACTTC
CASSSTPAYEQYF
>TRBV19|TRBJ2-2|NA|NA
TGTGCCAGTAGTATTTGGGGGGGCAGAAACACCGGGGAGCTGTTTTTT
CASSIWGGRNTGELFF
>TRBV29-1|TRBJ2-1|NA|TRBD1
TGCAGCGTTGTGGACAGGGGATGGCTAGGGGCGGGCAATGAGCAGTTCTTC
CSVVDRGWLGAGNEQFF
>TRBV3-1/TRBV3-2|TRBJ1-5|NA|NA
TGTGCCAGCAGCCAAACCTTGCGGGAGCCCCAGCATTTT
CASSQTLREPQHF
>TRBV18|TRBJ1-1|NA|NA
TGTGCCAGCTCACCCCTCAGCGGGAACACTGAAGCTTTCTTT
CASSPLSGNTEAFF
>TRBV7-3|TRBJ2-3|NA|NA
TGTGCCAGCAGCCCATCAGCGGGAGATACGCAGTATTTT
CASSPSAGDTQYF
>TRBV5-1|TRBJ1-1|NA|TRBD1
TGCGCCAGCAGCTTTGGTCCGGGACAGGGCGTTGGATATCGCCAGAACACTGAAGCTTTCTTT
CASSFGPGQGVGYRQNTEAFF
>TRBV5-1|TRBJ2-7|NA|NA
TGCGCCAGCCTATTCGAGCAGTACTTC
CASLFEQYF
>TRBV5-1|TRBJ1-1|NA|TRBD1
TGCGCCAGCAGGTTAAATGGGCAGGGGGCCACTGAAGCTTTCTTT
CASRLNGQGATEAFF
>TRBV5-1|TRBJ2-7|NA|NA
TGCGCCAGCAGCTCAAATAGCGACAGGGAGCAGTACTTC
CASSSNSDREQYF
>TRBV5-1|TRBJ1-1|NA|NA
TGCGCCAGCAGCTTCGGACAGACTGAAGCTTTCTTT
CASSFGQTEAFF
>TRBV5-1|TRBJ2-7|NA|NA
TGCGCCAGCACCCCCCTGAGAGCGGATTACGAGCAGTACTTC
CASTPLRADYEQYF
>TRBV2|TRBJ1-5|NA|NA
TGTGCCAGCAGCGCGAGCATACCAGGGGGCAATCAGCCCCAGCATTTT
CASSASIPGGNQPQHF
>TRBV11-2|TRBJ2-3|NA|NA
TGTGCCAGCAGCCCCACAGCAGCCTTCGGCACAGATACGCAGTATTTT
CASSPTAAFGTDTQYF
>TRBV9|TRBJ2-3|NA|TRBD2
TGTGCCAGCAGCACCTCCCTCCGACTAGCGGGACGCACAGATACGCAGTATTTT
CASSTSLRLAGRTDTQYF
>TRBV5-1|TRBJ2-5|once|TRBD2
TGCGCCAGCAGCTTGGATGCTAGCGGACAAGAGACCCAGTACTTC
CASSLDASGQETQYF
>TRBV19|TRBJ2-1|NA|NA
TGTGCCAGTAGTATTACTCCCCCTTCCGGTCACCAATTCTTC
CASSITPPSGHQFF
>TRBV20-1|TRBJ1-5|once|NA
TGCAGTGCTAGTGGGAGGGGAGTTCGGCCCCAGCATTTT
CSASGRGVRPQHF
>TRBV2|TRBJ1-1|NA|NA
TGTGCCAGCAGTCGACAGGTAGGCACTGAAGCTTTCTTT
CASSRQVGTEAFF
>TRBV5-1|TRBJ2-1|NA|TRBD2
TGCGCCAGCAGCTTGACTAGCGGGGGGACGTACAATGAGCAGTTCTTC
CASSLTSGGTYNEQFF
>TRBV30|TRBJ2-1|NA|TRBD2
TGTGCCTGGATTAGCGGGAGGGGTGAGCAGTTCTTC
CAWISGRGEQFF